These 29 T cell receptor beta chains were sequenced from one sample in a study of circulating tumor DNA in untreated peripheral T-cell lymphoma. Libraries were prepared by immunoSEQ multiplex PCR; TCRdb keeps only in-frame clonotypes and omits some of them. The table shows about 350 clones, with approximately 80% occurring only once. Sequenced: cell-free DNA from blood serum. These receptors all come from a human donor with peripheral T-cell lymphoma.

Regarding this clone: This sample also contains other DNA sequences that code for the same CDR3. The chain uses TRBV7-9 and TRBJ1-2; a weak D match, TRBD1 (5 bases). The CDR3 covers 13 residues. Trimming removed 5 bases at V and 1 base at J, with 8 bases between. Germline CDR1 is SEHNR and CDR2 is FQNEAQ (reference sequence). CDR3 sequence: CASSPDNNYGYTF. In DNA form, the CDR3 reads TGTGCCAGCAGCCCGGACAATAACTATGGCTACACCTTC.

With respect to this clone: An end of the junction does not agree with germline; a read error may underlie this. The CDR3 region has the DNA TGTGCCTGGTCGAGATGGCGTTATAACAAATCGGGCCAACGTCCTGACTTC. Translation: CAWSRWRYNKSGQRPDF. The chain uses TRBV30 and TRBJ2-6; D uncertain. Germline V gene data show CDR1 as GTSNPN and CDR2 as SVGIG (reference sequence). The CDR3 contains 17 residues.

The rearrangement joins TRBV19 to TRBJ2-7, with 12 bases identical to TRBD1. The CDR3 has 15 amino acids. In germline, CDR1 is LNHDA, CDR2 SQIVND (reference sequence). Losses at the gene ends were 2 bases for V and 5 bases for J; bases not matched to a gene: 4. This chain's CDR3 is CASSIPGQGAHEQYF. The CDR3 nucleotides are TGTGCCAGTAGTATACCGGGACAGGGGGCCCACGAGCAGTACTTC.

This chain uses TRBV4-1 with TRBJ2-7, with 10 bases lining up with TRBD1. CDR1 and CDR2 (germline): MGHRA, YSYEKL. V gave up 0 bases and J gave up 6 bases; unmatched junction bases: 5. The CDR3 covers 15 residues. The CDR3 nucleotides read TGCGCCAGCAGCCAAGATGCAGGGACAGGGGTCGAGCAGTACTTC. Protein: CASSQDAGTGVEQYF.

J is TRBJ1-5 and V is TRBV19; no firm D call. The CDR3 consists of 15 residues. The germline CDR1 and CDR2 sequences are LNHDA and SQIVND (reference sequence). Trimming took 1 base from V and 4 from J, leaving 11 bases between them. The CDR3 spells CASSIGLGSNQPQHF. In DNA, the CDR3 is TGTGCCAGTAGTATAGGATTGGGGTCTAATCAGCCCCAGCATTTT.

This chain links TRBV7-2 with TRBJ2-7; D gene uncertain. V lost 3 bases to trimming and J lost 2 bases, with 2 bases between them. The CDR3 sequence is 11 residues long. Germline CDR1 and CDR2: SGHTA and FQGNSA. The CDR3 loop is CASSLTYEQYF. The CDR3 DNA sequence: TGTGCCAGCAGCTTGACCTACGAGCAGTACTTC.

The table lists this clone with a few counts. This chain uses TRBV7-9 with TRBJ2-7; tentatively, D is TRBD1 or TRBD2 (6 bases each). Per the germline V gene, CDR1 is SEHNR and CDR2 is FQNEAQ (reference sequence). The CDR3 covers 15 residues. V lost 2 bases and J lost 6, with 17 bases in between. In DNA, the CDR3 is TGTGCCAGCAGCTTAAATACGGGGGCAACCGGCGAGCAGTACTTC. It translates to CASSLNTGATGEQYF. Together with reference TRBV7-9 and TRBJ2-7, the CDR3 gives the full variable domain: DTGVSQNPRHKITKRGQNVTFRCDPISEHNRLYWYRQTLGQGPEFLTYFQNEAQLEKSRLLSDRFSAERPKGSFSTLEIQRTEQGDSAMYLCASSLNTGATGEQYFGPGTRLTVT.

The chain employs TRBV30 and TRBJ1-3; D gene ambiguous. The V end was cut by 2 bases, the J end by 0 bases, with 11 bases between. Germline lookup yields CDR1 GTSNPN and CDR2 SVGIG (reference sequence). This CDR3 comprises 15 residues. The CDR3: CAWSKRADSGNTIYF. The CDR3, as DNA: TGTGCCTGGAGTAAGCGAGCTGACTCTGGAAACACCATATATTTT.

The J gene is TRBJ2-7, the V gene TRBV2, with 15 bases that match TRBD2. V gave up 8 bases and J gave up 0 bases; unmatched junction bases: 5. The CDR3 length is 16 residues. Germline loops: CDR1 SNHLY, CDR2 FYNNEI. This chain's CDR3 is CASGTSGGTSSYEQYF. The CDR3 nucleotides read TGTGCCAGCGGGACTAGCGGGGGGACGAGCTCCTACGAGCAGTACTTC.

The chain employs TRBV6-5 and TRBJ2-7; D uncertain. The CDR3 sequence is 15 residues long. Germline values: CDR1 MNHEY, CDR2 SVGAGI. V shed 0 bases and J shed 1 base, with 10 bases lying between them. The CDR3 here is CASSYSGRNSYEQYF. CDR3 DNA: TGTGCCAGCAGTTACTCTGGTAGAAATTCCTACGAGCAGTACTTC.

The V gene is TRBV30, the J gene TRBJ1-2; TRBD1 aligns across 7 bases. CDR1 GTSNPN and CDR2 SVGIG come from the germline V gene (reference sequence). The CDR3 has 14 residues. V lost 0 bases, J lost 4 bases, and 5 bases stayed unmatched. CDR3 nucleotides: TGTGCCTGGAGTGTACAGGGGAGGGCCTATGGCTACACCTTC. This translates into CAWSVQGRAYGYTF. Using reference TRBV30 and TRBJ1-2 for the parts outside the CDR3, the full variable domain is SQTIHQWPATLVQPVGSPLSLECTVEGTSNPNLYWYRQAAGRGLQLLFYSVGIGQISSEVPQNLSASRPQDRQFILSSKKLLLSDSGFYLCAWSVQGRAYGYTFGSGTRLTVV.

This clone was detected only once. The CDR3 here is CASSLAQSGGSPLHF. In DNA form, the CDR3 reads TGTGCCAGCAGCTTAGCCCAAAGTGGGGGGTCACCCCTCCACTTT. The chain carries TRBV7-9 and TRBJ1-6; D perhaps matches TRBD1 (5 bases). CDR1 is SEHNR and CDR2 is FQNEAQ in the germline V gene (reference sequence). The CDR3 has 15 residues. The V end lost 0 bases, the J end lost 10 bases, and 13 bases lay between the germline ends.

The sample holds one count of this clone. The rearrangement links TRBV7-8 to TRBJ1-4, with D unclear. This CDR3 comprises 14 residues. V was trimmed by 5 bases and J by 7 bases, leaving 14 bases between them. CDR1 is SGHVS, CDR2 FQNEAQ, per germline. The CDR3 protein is CASSNKLRGEKLFF. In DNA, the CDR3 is TGTGCCAGCAGCAACAAGCTCCGTGGTGAAAAACTGTTTTTT.

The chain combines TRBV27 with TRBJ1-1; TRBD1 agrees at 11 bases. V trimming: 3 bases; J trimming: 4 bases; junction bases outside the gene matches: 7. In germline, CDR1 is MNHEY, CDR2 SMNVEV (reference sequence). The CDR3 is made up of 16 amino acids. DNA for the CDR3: TGTGCCAGCAGTTTTCCCGGGACAGGGGGTACCACTGAAGCTTTCTTT. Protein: CASSFPGTGGTTEAFF.

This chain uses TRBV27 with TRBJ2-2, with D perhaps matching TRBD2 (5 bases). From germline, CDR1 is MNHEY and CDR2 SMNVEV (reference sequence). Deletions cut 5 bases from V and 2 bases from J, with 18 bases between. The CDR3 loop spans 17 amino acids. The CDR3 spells CASSPPRSGGNTGELFF. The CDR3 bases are TGTGCCAGCAGTCCCCCGAGGAGCGGAGGTAACACCGGGGAGCTGTTTTTT.

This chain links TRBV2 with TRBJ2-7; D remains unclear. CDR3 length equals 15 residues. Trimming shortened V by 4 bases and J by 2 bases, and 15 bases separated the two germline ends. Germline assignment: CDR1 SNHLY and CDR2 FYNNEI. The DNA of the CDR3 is TGTGCCAGCAGTGCATTAAGGCTTAGTGCCTACGAGCAGTACTTC. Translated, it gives CASSALRLSAYEQYF.

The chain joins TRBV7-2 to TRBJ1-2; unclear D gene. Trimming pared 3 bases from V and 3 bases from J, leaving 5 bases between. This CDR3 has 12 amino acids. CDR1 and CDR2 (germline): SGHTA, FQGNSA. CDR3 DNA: TGTGCCAGCAGCTTGACCGACTATGGCTACACCTTC. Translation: CASSLTDYGYTF.

The CDR3 nucleotides read TGCGCCAGCAGCCAGACAGGGTCAGCCCCCGGTTTCTATGGCTACACCTTC. Protein sequence: CASSQTGSAPGFYGYTF. The chain links TRBV4-1 to TRBJ1-2, with 7 bases identical to TRBD1. This CDR3 is built from 17 residues. Germline V gene data show CDR1 as MGHRA and CDR2 as YSYEKL. J gave up 4 bases and V 3 bases, and 14 bases lay outside the gene matches.

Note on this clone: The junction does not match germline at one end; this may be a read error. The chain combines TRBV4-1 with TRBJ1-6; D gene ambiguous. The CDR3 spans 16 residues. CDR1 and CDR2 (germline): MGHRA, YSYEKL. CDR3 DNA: TGCGCCAACAGCCAAGAGGGTGAGACACTCGGTTCACCCCTCCACTTT. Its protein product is CANSQEGETLGSPLHF.

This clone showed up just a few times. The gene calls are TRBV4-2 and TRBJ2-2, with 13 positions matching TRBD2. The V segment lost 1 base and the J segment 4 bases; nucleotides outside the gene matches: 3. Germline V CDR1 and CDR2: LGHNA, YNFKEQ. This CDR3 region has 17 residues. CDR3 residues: CASSQVGTSGVTGELFF. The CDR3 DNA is TGTGCCAGCAGCCAAGTTGGGACTAGCGGGGTCACCGGGGAGCTGTTTTTT.

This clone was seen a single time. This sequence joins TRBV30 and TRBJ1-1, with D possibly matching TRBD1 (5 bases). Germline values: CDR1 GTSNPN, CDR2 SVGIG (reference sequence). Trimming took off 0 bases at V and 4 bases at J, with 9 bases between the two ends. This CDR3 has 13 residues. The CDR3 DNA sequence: TGTGCCTGGAGTGTGATAGGGGTCACTGAAGCTTTCTTT. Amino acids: CAWSVIGVTEAFF.

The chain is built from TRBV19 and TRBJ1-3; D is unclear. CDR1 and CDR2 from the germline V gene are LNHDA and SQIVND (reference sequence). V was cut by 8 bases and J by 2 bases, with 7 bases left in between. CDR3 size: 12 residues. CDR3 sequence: CASQSPGNTIYF. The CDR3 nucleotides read TGTGCCAGTCAGTCTCCTGGAAACACCATATATTTT. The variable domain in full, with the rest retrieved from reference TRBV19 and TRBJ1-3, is DGGITQSPKYLFRKEGQNVTLSCEQNLNHDAMYWYRQDPGQGLRLIYYSQIVNDFQKGDIAEGYSVSREKKESFPLTVTSAQKNPTAFYLCASQSPGNTIYFGEGSWLTVV.

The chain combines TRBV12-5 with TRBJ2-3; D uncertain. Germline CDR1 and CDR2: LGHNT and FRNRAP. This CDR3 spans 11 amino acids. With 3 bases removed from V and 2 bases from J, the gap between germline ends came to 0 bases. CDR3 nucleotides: TGTGCTAGTGGTTTCACAGATACGCAGTATTTT. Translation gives CASGFTDTQYF.

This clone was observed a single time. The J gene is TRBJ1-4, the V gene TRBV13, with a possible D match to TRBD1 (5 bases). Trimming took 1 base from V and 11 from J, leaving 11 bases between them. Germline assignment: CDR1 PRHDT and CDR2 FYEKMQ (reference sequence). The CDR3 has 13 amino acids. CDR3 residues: CASSLAPGEKLFF. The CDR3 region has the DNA TGTGCCAGCAGCTTAGCTCCGGGGGAGAAACTGTTTTTT.

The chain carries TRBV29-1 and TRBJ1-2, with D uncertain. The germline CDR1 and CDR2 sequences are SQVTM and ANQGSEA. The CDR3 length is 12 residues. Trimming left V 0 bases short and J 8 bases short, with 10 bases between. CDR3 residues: CSVEDLGPGYTF. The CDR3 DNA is TGCAGCGTTGAAGATCTCGGACCGGGCTACACCTTC.

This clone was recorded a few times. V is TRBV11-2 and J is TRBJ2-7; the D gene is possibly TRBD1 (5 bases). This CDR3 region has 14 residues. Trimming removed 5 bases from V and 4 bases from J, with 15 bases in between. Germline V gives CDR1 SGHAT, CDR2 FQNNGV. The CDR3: CASSPVSGMYEQYF. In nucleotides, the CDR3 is TGTGCCAGCAGCCCCGTCTCAGGGATGTACGAGCAGTACTTC.

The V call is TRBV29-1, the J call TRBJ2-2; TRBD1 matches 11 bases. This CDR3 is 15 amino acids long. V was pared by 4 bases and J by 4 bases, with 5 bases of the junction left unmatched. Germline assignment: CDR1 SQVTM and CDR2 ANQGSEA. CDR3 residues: CSVGGGTGGTGELFF. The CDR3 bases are TGCAGCGTTGGGGGTGGGACAGGGGGCACCGGGGAGCTGTTTTTT.

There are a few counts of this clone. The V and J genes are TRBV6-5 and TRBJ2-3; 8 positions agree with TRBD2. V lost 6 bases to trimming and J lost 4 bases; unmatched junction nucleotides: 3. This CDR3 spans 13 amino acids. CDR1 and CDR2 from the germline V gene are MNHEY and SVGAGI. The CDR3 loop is CASRVGLADTQYF. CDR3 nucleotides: TGTGCCAGCAGGGTGGGACTAGCAGATACGCAGTATTTT.

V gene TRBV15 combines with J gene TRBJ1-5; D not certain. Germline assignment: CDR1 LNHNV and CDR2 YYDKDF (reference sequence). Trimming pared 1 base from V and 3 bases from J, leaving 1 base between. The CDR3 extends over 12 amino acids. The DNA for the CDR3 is TGTGCCACCAGCAGAGCCAATCAGCCCCAGCATTTT. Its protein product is CATSRANQPQHF.